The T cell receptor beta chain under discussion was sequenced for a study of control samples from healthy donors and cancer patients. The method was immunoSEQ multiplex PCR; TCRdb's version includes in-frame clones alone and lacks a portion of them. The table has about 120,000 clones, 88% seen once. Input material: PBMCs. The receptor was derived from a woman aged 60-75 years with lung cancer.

CDR3 DNA: TGTGCTAGTGGTTTGGGCCTAGCGCTTTCCTACGAGCAGTACTTC. Protein sequence: CASGLGLALSYEQYF. This rearrangement joins TRBV12-5 to TRBJ2-7; D may be TRBD2 (6 bases). The V and J ends lost 1 base and 1 base respectively, with 11 bases between them. CDR1 LGHNT and CDR2 FRNRAP come from the germline V gene. This CDR3 comprises 15 residues.